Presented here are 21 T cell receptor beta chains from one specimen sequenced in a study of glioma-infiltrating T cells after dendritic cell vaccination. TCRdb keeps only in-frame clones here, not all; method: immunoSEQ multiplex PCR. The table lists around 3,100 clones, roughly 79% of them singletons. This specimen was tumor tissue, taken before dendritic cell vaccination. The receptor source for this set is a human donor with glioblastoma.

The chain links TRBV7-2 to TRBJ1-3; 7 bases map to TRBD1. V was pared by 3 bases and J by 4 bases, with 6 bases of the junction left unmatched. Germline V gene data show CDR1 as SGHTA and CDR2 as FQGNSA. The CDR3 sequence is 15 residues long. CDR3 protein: CASSFEGARGNTIYF. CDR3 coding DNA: TGTGCCAGCAGCTTTGAGGGGGCGCGAGGAAACACCATATATTTT.

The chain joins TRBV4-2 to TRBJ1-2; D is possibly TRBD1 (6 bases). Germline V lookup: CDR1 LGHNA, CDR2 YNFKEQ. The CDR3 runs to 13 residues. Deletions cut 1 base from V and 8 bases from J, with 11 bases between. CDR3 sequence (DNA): TGTGCCAGCAGCCAAGGAGGGGGTCAAGGCTACACCTTC. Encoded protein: CASSQGGGQGYTF.

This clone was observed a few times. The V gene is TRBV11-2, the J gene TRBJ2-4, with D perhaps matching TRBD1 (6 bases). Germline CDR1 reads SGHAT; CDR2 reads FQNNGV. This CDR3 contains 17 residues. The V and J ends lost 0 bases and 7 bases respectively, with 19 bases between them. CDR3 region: CASSLDSVGTLSNIQYF. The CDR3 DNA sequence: TGTGCCAGCAGCTTAGATTCCGTCGGGACATTAAGCAACATTCAGTACTTC.

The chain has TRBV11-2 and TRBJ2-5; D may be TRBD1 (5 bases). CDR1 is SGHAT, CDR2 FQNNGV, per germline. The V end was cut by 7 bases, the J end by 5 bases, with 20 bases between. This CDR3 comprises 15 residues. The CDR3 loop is CASKVDDFYRETQYF. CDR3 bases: TGTGCCAGCAAGGTTGACGACTTTTACAGGGAGACCCAGTACTTC.

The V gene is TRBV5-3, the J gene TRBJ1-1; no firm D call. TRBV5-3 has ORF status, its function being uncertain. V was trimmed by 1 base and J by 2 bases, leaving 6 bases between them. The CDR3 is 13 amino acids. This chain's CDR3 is CARSLIRNTEAFF. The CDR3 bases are TGTGCCAGAAGCTTGATCAGAAACACTGAAGCTTTCTTT.

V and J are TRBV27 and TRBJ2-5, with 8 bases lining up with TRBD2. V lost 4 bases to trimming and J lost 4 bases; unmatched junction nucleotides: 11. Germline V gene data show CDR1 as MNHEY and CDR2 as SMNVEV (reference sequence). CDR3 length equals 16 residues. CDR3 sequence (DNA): TGTGCCAGCAGTTCCCCGGGGCGGGGGGCTAGAGAGACCCAGTACTTC. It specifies CASSSPGRGARETQYF.

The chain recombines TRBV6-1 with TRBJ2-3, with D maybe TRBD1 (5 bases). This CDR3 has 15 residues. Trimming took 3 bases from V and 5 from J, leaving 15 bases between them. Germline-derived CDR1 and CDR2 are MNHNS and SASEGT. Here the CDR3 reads CASSDPPPGLDTQYF. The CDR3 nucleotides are TGTGCCAGCAGTGACCCCCCGCCAGGGTTAGATACGCAGTATTTT.

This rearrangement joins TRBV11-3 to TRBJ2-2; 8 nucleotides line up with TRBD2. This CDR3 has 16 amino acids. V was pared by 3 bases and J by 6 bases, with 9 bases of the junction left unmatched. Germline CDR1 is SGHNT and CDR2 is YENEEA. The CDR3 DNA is TGTGCCAGCAGCTTTGGCCGGGGGGGCCTATCCGGGGAGCTGTTTTTT. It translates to CASSFGRGGLSGELFF.

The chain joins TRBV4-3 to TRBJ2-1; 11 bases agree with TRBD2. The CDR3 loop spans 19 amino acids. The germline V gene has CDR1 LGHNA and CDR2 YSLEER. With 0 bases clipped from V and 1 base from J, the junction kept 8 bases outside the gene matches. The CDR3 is CASSQEWLAGGYSYNEQFF. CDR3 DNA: TGCGCCAGCAGCCAAGAGTGGCTAGCGGGGGGCTATTCCTACAATGAGCAGTTCTTC.

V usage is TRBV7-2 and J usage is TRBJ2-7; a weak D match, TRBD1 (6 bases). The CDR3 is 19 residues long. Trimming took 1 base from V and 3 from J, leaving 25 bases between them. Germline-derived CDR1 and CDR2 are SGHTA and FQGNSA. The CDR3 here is CASSLVSQGRGEGYYEQYF. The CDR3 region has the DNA TGTGCCAGCAGCTTAGTCTCCCAAGGCAGGGGAGAGGGGTACTACGAGCAGTACTTC.

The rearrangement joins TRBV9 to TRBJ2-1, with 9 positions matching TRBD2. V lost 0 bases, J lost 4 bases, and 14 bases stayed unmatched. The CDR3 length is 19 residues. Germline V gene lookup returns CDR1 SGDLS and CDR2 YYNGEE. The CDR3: CASSVGGGALAGKYNEQFF. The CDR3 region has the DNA TGTGCCAGCAGCGTAGGGGGGGGCGCTCTAGCGGGGAAGTACAATGAGCAGTTCTTC.

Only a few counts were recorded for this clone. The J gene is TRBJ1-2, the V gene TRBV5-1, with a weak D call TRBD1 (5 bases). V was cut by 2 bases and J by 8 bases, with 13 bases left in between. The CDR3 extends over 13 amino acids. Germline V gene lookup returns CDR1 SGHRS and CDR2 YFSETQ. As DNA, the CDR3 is TGCGCCAGCAGCTTATCTGGGGCGGGAGGCTACACCTTC. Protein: CASSLSGAGGYTF.

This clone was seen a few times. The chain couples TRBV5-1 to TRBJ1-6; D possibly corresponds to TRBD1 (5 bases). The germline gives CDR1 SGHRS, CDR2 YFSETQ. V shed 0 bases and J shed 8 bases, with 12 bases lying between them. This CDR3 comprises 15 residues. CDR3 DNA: TGCGCCAGCAGCTTGGTTCCAGGGCGCGATTCACCCCTCCACTTT. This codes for CASSLVPGRDSPLHF.

The CDR3 sequence: CASSDIDRTHNYGYTF. The CDR3 DNA follows: TGTGCCAGCAGTGATATAGACAGGACTCATAACTATGGCTACACCTTC. The chain combines TRBV6-1 with TRBJ1-2, with a weak D call TRBD1 (6 bases). The CDR3 loop spans 16 amino acids. Per the germline V gene, CDR1 is MNHNS and CDR2 is SASEGT. V lost 3 bases, J lost 1 base, and 15 bases lay in between.

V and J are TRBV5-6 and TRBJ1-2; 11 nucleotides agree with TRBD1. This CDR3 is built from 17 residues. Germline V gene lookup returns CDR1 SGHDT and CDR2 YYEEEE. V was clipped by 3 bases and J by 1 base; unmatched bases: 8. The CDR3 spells CASSSQTGTGGNYGYTF. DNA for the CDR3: TGTGCCAGCAGCTCACAAACCGGGACAGGGGGTAACTATGGCTACACCTTC.

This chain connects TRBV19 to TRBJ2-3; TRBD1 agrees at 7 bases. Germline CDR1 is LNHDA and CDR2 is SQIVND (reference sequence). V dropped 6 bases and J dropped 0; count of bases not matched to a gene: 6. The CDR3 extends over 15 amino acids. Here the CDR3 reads CASSSLTGSTDTQYF. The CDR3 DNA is TGTGCCAGTAGCTCCCTGACAGGGAGCACAGATACGCAGTATTTT.

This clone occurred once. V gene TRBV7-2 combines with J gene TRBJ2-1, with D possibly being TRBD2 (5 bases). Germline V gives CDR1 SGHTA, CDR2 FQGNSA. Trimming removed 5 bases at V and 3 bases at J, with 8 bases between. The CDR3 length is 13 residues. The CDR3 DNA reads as TGTGCCAGCAGCCCGGGAATCTACAATGAGCAGTTCTTC. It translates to CASSPGIYNEQFF.

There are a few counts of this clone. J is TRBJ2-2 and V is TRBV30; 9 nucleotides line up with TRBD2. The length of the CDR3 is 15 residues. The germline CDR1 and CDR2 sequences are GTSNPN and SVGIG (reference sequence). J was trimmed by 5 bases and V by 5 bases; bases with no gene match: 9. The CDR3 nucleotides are TGTGCCTGGGGGGGCAGGAGCGGGGGGACCGGGGAGCTGTTTTTT. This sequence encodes CAWGGRSGGTGELFF.

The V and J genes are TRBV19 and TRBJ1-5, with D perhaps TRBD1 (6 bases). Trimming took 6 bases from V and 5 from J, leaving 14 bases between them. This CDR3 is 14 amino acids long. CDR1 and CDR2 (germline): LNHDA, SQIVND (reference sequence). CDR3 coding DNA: TGTGCCAGTAGAATGGGGGCAGGGTATCAGCCCCAGCATTTT. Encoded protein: CASRMGAGYQPQHF.

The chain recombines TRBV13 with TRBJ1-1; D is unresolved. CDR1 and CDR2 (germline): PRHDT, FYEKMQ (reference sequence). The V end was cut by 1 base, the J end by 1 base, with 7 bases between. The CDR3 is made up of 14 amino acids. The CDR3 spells CASSLVGGNTEAFF. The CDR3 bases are TGTGCCAGCAGCTTAGTGGGAGGGAACACTGAAGCTTTCTTT. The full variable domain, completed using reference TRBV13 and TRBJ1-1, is AAGVIQSPRHLIKEKRETATLKCYPIPRHDTVYWYQQGPGQDPQFLISFYEKMQSDKGSIPDRFSAQQFSDYHSELNMSSLELGDSALYFCASSLVGGNTEAFFGQGTRLTVV.

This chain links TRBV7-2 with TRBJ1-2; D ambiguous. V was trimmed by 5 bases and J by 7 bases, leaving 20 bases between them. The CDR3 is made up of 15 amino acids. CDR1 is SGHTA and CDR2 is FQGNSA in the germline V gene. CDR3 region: CASSPGGRVLGGYTF. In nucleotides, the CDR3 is TGTGCCAGCAGCCCGGGTGGGCGGGTACTTGGTGGCTACACCTTC.